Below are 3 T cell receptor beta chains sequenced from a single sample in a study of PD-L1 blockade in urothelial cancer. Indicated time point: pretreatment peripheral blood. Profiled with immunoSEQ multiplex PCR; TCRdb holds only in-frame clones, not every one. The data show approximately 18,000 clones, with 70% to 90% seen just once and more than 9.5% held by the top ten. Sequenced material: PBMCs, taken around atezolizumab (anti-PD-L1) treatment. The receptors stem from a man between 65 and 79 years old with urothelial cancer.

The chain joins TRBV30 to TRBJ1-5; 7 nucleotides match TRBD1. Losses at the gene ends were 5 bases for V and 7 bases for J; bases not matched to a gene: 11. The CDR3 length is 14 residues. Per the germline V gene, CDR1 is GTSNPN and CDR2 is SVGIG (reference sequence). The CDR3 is CAWQKTGLGQPQHF. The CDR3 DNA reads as TGTGCCTGGCAAAAGACAGGGCTAGGACAGCCCCAGCATTTT.

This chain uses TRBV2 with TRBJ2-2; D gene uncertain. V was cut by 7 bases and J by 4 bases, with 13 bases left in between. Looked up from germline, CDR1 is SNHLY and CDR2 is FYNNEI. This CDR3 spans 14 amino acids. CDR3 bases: TGTGCCAGCACTCTACAGCCGACCACCGGGGAGCTGTTTTTT. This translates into CASTLQPTTGELFF.

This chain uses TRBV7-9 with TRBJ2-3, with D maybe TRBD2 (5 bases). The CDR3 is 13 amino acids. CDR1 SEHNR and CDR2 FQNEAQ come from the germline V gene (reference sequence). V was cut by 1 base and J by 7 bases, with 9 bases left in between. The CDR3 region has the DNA TGTGCCAGCAGCTTAGTAGGGAGTAATACGCAGTATTTT. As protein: CASSLVGSNTQYF.